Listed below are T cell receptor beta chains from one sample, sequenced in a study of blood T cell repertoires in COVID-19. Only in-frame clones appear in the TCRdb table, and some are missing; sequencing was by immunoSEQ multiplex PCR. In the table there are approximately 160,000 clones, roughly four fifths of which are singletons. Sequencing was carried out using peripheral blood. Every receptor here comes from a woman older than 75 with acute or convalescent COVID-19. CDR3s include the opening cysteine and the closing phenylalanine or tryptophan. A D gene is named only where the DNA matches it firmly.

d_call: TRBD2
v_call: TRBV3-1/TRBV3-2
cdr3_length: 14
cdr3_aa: CASSPGTRQETQYF

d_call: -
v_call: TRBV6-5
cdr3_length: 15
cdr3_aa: CASSYGGGQAYGYTF

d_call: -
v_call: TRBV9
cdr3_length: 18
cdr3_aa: CASSLPRGGPSSTGELFF

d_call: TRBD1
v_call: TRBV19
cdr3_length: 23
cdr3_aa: CASTNLRGTGAIIGTSGANVLTF

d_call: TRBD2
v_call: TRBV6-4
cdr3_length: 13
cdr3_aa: CASRLAGGHEQFF

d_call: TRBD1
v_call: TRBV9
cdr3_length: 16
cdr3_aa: CASSVNPTDRAYEQYF

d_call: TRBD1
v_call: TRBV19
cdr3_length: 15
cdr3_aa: CASSIQGDRDQPQHF

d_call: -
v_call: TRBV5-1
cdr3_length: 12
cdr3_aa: CASSLDYTEAFF

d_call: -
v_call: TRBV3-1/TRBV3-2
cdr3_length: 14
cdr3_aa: CASRPRTLNTEAFF

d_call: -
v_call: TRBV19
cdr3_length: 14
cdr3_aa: CASSIWGVENIQYF

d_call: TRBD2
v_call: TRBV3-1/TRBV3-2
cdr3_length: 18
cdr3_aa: CASSQDPTSGGAGETQYF

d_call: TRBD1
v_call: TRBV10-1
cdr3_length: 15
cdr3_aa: CASKADRGYNQPQHF

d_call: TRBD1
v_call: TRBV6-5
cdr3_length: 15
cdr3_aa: CASSWGQGTYNEQFF

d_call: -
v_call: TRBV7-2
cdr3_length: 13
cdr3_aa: CASSLYGNTEAFF

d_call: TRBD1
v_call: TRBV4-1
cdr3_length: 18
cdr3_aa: CASSQRQGGTRVYNEQFF